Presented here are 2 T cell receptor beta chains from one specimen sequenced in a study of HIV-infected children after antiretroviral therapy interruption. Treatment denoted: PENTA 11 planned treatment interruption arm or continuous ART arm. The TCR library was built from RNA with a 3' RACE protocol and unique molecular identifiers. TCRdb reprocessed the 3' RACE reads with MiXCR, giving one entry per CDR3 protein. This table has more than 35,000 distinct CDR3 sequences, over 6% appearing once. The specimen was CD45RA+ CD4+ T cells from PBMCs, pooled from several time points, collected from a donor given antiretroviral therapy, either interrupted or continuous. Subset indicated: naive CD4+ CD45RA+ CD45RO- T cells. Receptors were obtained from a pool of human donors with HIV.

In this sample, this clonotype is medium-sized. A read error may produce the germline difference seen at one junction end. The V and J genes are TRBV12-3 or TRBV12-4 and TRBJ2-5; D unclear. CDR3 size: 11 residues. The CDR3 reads CASSSQDTQYF. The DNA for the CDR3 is TGTGCAAGCAGCTCTCAAGACACCCAGTACTTT.

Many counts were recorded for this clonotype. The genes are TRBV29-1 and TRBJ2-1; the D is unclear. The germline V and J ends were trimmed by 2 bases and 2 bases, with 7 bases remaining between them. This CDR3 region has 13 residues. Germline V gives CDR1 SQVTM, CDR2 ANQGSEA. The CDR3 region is CSVEPEAYNEQFF. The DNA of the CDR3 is TGCAGCGTTGAACCGGAAGCCTACAATGAGCAGTTCTTC.